This T cell receptor (beta chain) was profiled in a study of cytomegalovirus exposure and HLA in healthy donors. Turning to this clone: The antigen remains undetermined.

Germline V gene sequence: CDR1 SGHVS, CDR2 FQNEAQ. V dropped 5 bases and J dropped 4; count of bases not matched to a gene: 9. The CDR3 consists of 15 residues. PCR was performed using 60 Vbeta and 13 Jbeta primers. Generated by immunoSEQ multiplex PCR, the TCRdb table keeps only in-frame clones and is missing some. There are 140,000 to 150,000 clones in the sample; roughly 72% occur only once, and around 2.2% lies in the top ten. Study conclusions and caveats: In a later analysis, most CMV-associated TCR beta chains appeared HLA-restricted.

The receptor comes from a man in his forties in good health and CMV-seronegative. Material: PBMCs. The J gene is TRBJ2-7, the V gene TRBV7-8, with 9 bases fitting TRBD2. CDR3 amino acids: CASSPAAGGYYEQYF. CDR3 nucleotide sequence: TGTGCCAGCAGCCCGGCGGCGGGAGGGTATTACGAGCAGTACTTC. The full variable domain, rest sourced from reference TRBV7-8 and TRBJ2-7, is GAGVSQSPRYKVAKRGQDVALRCDPISGHVSLFWYQQALGQGPEFLTYFQNEAQLDKSGLPSDRFFAERPEGSVSTLKIQRTQQEDSAVYLCASSPAAGGYYEQYFGPGTRLTVT.